Detailed here is one TCR beta chain. Its antigen remains unknown. These data are taken from a study of identical twins. Study-wide points: Out-of-frame alpha sequences shared between twins exhibited an excess of low generation probability.

TCRdb analysed the 5' RACE reads with MiXCR anew, one entry per CDR3 protein. The sample has approximately 500,000 distinct CDR3 sequences, roughly 26% seen once. The data also belong to a second study, concerning T cells expressing NK-cell markers. From that report: It remained uncertain whether the expanded NKG2C+ T cell clones were specific for HCMV antigens.

The receptor comes from a woman aged 18-29 years in good health. The sample consisted of CD4+ T cells sorted from blood.

CDR3: CASSTAGQEAFF. In nucleotides, the CDR3 is TGCGCCAGCAGCACGGCCGGACAGGAGGCTTTCTTT. This chain connects TRBV5-1 to TRBJ1-1; 7 bases are shared with TRBD1. Germline V gene lookup returns CDR1 SGHRS and CDR2 YFSETQ. This CDR3 is built from 12 residues. J lost 11 bases, V lost 4 bases, and 8 bases had no gene match. Drawing the rest from reference TRBV5-1 and TRBJ1-1, the complete variable domain is KAGVTQTPRYLIKTRGQQVTLSCSPISGHRSVSWYQQTPGQGLQFLFEYFSETQRNKGNFPGRFSGRQFSNSRSEMNVSTLELGDSALYLCASSTAGQEAFFGQGTRLTVV.